This T cell receptor (beta chain) stems from a study of blood T cell repertoires in COVID-19. Study background: Specimens from acute and convalescent COVID-19 originated in the United States, Italy and Spain. In each case, the material was cDNA or gDNA derived from T cells, B-cell-depleted T cells, or PBMCs.

The V gene end was trimmed by 0 bases and the J gene end by 5 bases; junction bases not matched to a gene: 5. This CDR3 spans 15 amino acids. Germline values: CDR1 MNHEY, CDR2 SVGAGI. The repertoire was sequenced with immunoSEQ multiplex PCR; TCRdb's copy has only in-frame clones and lacks some. The sample records some 180,000 clones, around 90% being singletons. The sample consisted of peripheral blood. This receptor was taken from a middle-aged man with active or convalescent COVID-19. The chain has TRBV6-5 and TRBJ1-2; 8 positions agree with TRBD1. The CDR3 DNA is TGTGCCAGCAGTTACTCGCCAGGGGGCTTTTATGGCTACACCTTC. Translation gives CASSYSPGGFYGYTF.